This T cell receptor (beta chain) was recorded in a study of T cell responses to AZD1222 COVID-19 vaccine. Looked up from germline, CDR1 is LGHDT and CDR2 is YNNKEL (reference sequence). This CDR3 comprises 12 residues. V shed 4 bases and J shed 5 bases, with 8 bases lying between them. Clones were sequenced by immunoSEQ multiplex PCR, and TCRdb holds only the in-frame ones, with some missing. The sample yields about 110,000 clones, about 89% seen once. The V gene is TRBV3-1 (or the pseudogene TRBV3-2), the J gene TRBJ1-1; D unclear. The receptor comes from an adult in good health. The sample in question was peripheral blood, obtained on day 0 of AZD1222 vaccination. Here the CDR3 DNA reads TGTGCCAGCAGCCTAGGGTGGACTGAAGCTTTCTTT. Protein: CASSLGWTEAFF.